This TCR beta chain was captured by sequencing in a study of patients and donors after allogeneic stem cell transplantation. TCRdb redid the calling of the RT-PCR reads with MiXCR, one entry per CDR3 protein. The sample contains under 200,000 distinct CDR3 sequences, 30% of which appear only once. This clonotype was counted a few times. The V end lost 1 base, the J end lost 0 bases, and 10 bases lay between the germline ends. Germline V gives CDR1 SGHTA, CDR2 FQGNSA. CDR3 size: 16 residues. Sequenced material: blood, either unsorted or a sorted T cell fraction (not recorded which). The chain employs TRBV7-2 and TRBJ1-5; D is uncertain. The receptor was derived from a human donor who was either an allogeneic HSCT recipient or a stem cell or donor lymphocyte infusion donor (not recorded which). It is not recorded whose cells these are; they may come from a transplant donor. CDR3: CASSLGSAGSNQPQHF. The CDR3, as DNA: TGTGCCAGCAGCTTAGGTTCTGCGGGTAGCAATCAGCCCCAGCATTTT. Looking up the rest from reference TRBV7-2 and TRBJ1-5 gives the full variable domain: GAGVSQSPSNKVTEKGKDVELRCDPISGHTALYWYRQSLGQGLEFLIYFQGNSAPDKSGLPSDRFSAERTGGSVSTLTIQRTQQEDSAVYLCASSLGSAGSNQPQHFGDGTRLSIL.